These 24 T cell receptor beta chains originate from one sample sequenced in a study of T cell responses to AZD1222 COVID-19 vaccine. The method was immunoSEQ multiplex PCR; TCRdb's version includes in-frame clones alone and lacks a portion of them. Among about 83,000 clones, roughly 82% were seen once, and the ten largest hold 8.7%. The starting material was peripheral blood, obtained on day 0 of AZD1222 vaccination. These receptors were obtained from an adult in good health.

In its sample, this clone was seen once. The chain recombines TRBV7-2 with TRBJ1-2, with unresolved D. The V end lost 1 base, the J end lost 6 bases, and 12 bases lay between the germline ends. CDR1 SGHTA and CDR2 FQGNSA come from the germline V gene. This CDR3 comprises 14 residues. The CDR3 is CASSLDRIENGYTF. The DNA for the CDR3 is TGTGCCAGCAGCTTAGATAGGATTGAGAATGGCTACACCTTC.

The chain joins TRBV7-9 to TRBJ1-1; possible D gene TRBD1, 6 bases. V lost 3 bases, J lost 1 base, and 9 bases lay in between. This CDR3 has 14 amino acids. CDR1 and CDR2 (germline): SEHNR, FQNEAQ (reference sequence). The CDR3 here is CASSFLGQNTEAFF. In nucleotides, the CDR3 is TGTGCCAGCAGCTTTCTGGGACAGAACACTGAAGCTTTCTTT.

V and J are TRBV19 and TRBJ1-4; the D gene is possibly TRBD1 (5 bases). Germline V gene lookup returns CDR1 LNHDA and CDR2 SQIVND (reference sequence). The V and J ends lost 5 bases and 10 bases respectively, with 20 bases between them. This CDR3 is 15 amino acids long. The CDR3 loop is CASSQSAGTLGKLFF. The CDR3 nucleotides are TGTGCCAGTAGTCAGTCCGCAGGGACCCTTGGAAAACTGTTTTTT. Variable domain in full (rest from reference TRBV19 and TRBJ1-4): DGGITQSPKYLFRKEGQNVTLSCEQNLNHDAMYWYRQDPGQGLRLIYYSQIVNDFQKGDIAEGYSVSREKKESFPLTVTSAQKNPTAFYLCASSQSAGTLGKLFFGSGTQLSVL.

The V call is TRBV6-5, the J call TRBJ2-5; TRBD1 agrees at 8 bases. The CDR3 has 14 residues. Germline V gene sequence: CDR1 MNHEY, CDR2 SVGAGI. V lost 5 bases and J lost 7; bases outside the gene matches: 9. CDR3: CASSQGTGLGTQYF. The CDR3 DNA sequence: TGTGCCAGCAGTCAGGGGACAGGCTTAGGGACCCAGTACTTC.

The V gene is TRBV15, the J gene TRBJ1-1; weak D call: TRBD1 (5 bases). The CDR3 extends over 14 amino acids. The V and J ends lost 7 bases and 0 bases respectively, with 12 bases between them. Germline loops: CDR1 LNHNV, CDR2 YYDKDF (reference sequence). CDR3 coding DNA: TGTGCCACCACACCGGGACTGCTGAACACTGAAGCTTTCTTT. Translation gives CATTPGLLNTEAFF.

The chain carries TRBV6-5 and TRBJ1-6, with TRBD1 as a possible D gene (5 bases). This CDR3 has 13 residues. V gave up 6 bases and J gave up 9 bases, with 12 bases separating them. Looked up from germline, CDR1 is MNHEY and CDR2 is SVGAGI. CDR3 in amino acids: CASRPQGFSPLHF. The CDR3 DNA sequence: TGTGCCAGCAGACCCCAGGGTTTTTCACCCCTCCACTTT.

The chain has TRBV11-3 and TRBJ2-1, with a possible D match to TRBD1 (6 bases). CDR1 is SGHNT and CDR2 is YENEEA in the germline V gene. V lost 5 bases to trimming and J lost 9 bases, with 23 bases between them. The CDR3 contains 16 residues. The CDR3 DNA follows: TGTGCCAGCAGCCCTCGGTCGACCAGGGGTCATGGTGAGCAGTTCTTC. Protein sequence: CASSPRSTRGHGEQFF.

The chain uses TRBV6-1 and TRBJ1-1; no clear D. Germline CDR1 reads MNHNS; CDR2 reads SASEGT. The CDR3 is made up of 15 amino acids. With 0 bases removed from V and 5 bases from J, the gap between germline ends came to 13 bases. This CDR3 is CASSEAWGVGTEAFF. The CDR3 coding sequence is TGTGCCAGCAGTGAAGCATGGGGAGTGGGTACTGAAGCTTTCTTT.

This chain connects TRBV4-2 to TRBJ2-3; 14 nucleotides agree with TRBD2. The CDR3 is 22 residues long. In germline, CDR1 is LGHNA, CDR2 YNFKEQ. Trimming at V came to 0 bases and at J to 0 bases, leaving 14 bases not matched to a gene. The CDR3 loop reads CASSQDLGIRGLAGESTDTQYF. The CDR3 DNA is TGTGCCAGCAGCCAAGATCTCGGGATTAGGGGACTAGCGGGAGAGAGCACAGATACGCAGTATTTT.

The chain uses TRBV19 and TRBJ2-5; D remains unclear. The germline V gene has CDR1 LNHDA and CDR2 SQIVND (reference sequence). This CDR3 region has 11 residues. For the CDR3, the DNA is TGTGTTTTAGACTACCAAGAGACCCAGTACTTC. Translation: CVLDYQETQYF.

CDR3 in DNA: TGTGCCAGCAGCCCTCAGGGCATGAACACTGAAGCTTTCTTT. Its translation: CASSPQGMNTEAFF. The genes are TRBV9 and TRBJ1-1; a possible D gene is TRBD1 (5 bases). The CDR3 loop spans 14 amino acids. In germline, CDR1 is SGDLS, CDR2 YYNGEE. Trimming took off 4 bases at V and 0 bases at J, with 10 bases between the two ends.

The genes are TRBV7-9 and TRBJ1-6; D remains ambiguous. Germline CDR1 reads SEHNR; CDR2 reads FQNEAQ (reference sequence). CDR3 length: 12 amino acids. Trimming took off 2 bases at V and 13 bases at J, with 9 bases between the two ends. CDR3 nucleotides: TGTGCCAGCAGCTTAACGGCCCCCCCCCTCCACTTT. Translation gives CASSLTAPPLHF. Drawing the rest from reference TRBV7-9 and TRBJ1-6, the complete variable domain is DTGVSQNPRHKITKRGQNVTFRCDPISEHNRLYWYRQTLGQGPEFLTYFQNEAQLEKSRLLSDRFSAERPKGSFSTLEIQRTEQGDSAMYLCASSLTAPPLHFGNGTRLTVT.

For the CDR3, the DNA is TGCGCCAGCAGCCCGACAGGGACCACTGAAGCTTTCTTT. It encodes CASSPTGTTEAFF. This sequence joins TRBV5-1 and TRBJ1-1; 7 bases map to TRBD1. The CDR3 runs 13 residues. CDR1 SGHRS and CDR2 YFSETQ come from the germline V gene. The junction had 4 bases not matched to a gene; V was cut back by 4 bases and J by 4 bases.

The rearrangement joins TRBV10-1 to TRBJ2-5; weak D call: TRBD2 (6 bases). CDR3 length equals 13 residues. With 4 bases removed from V and 7 bases from J, the gap between germline ends came to 13 bases. Germline V gene lookup returns CDR1 WNHNN and CDR2 SYGVQD (reference sequence). The CDR3 region is CASSVTVGGTQYF. The CDR3 nucleotides are TGCGCCAGCAGTGTAACCGTCGGGGGGACCCAGTACTTC.

This sequence joins TRBV7-9 and TRBJ1-1; D unclear. The CDR3 totals 16 residues. Per the germline V gene, CDR1 is SEHNR and CDR2 is FQNEAQ (reference sequence). Trimming took 5 bases from V and 0 from J, leaving 16 bases between them. This chain's CDR3 is CASSPLVRVMNTEAFF. In nucleotides, the CDR3 is TGTGCCAGCAGCCCTCTGGTCCGGGTTATGAACACTGAAGCTTTCTTT.

V gene TRBV9 combines with J gene TRBJ2-3; TRBD1 aligns across 10 bases. Germline V gene sequence: CDR1 SGDLS, CDR2 YYNGEE. The CDR3 runs to 15 residues. With 3 bases clipped from V and 1 base from J, the junction kept 2 bases outside the gene matches. CDR3 in DNA: TGTGCCAGCAGCGGAGGGACAGGGGGCACAGATACGCAGTATTTT. Protein: CASSGGTGGTDTQYF.

V is TRBV3-1 (or the pseudogene TRBV3-2) and J is TRBJ1-5; the D gene is possibly TRBD1 (6 bases). There are 17 residues in the CDR3. CDR1 is LGHDT and CDR2 is YNNKEL in the germline V gene (reference sequence). The V gene lost 1 base and the J gene lost 1 base, with 14 bases spanning the gap. This chain's CDR3 is CASSQARGVGSNQPQHF. For the CDR3, the DNA is TGTGCCAGCAGCCAAGCTAGGGGGGTTGGGAGCAATCAGCCCCAGCATTTT.

This chain links TRBV25-1 with TRBJ1-2, with D possibly matching TRBD1 (6 bases). The length of the CDR3 is 13 residues. Germline values: CDR1 MGHDK, CDR2 SYGVNS. Trimming pared 8 bases from V and 4 bases from J, leaving 14 bases between. The CDR3 bases are TGTGCCAGCCGGGCGGGGGCGGGCTATGGCTACACCTTC. This codes for CASRAGAGYGYTF.

The chain has TRBV7-9 and TRBJ1-6; no clear D. V lost 2 bases to trimming and J lost 7 bases, with 18 bases between them. The germline V gene encodes CDR1 SEHNR and CDR2 FQNEAQ (reference sequence). The CDR3 spans 17 residues. CDR3 amino acids: CASSLRRRAGTNSPLHF. As DNA, the CDR3 is TGTGCCAGCAGCTTAAGGAGGAGGGCAGGCACCAATTCACCCCTCCACTTT.

The V call is TRBV5-1, the J call TRBJ2-1, with D perhaps matching TRBD1 (6 bases). In germline, CDR1 is SGHRS, CDR2 YFSETQ. V was trimmed by 4 bases and J by 5 bases, leaving 25 bases between them. The CDR3 is 18 residues long. CDR3 protein: CASSLRPNYRDEDNEQFF. CDR3 sequence (DNA): TGCGCCAGCAGCCTTCGCCCCAATTACAGGGATGAAGACAATGAGCAGTTCTTC.

J is TRBJ1-2 and V is TRBV3-1 (or the pseudogene TRBV3-2); D is unclear. Germline CDR1 is LGHDT and CDR2 is YNNKEL (reference sequence). Trimming cost V 4 bases and J 3 bases, with 18 bases left between them. The length of the CDR3 is 16 residues. CDR3 coding DNA: TGTGCCAGCAGCCCATGGGAGGGCAGGCTTTACTATGGCTACACCTTC. This encodes CASSPWEGRLYYGYTF.

This sequence joins TRBV19 and TRBJ1-6; 7 positions match TRBD1. Germline-derived CDR1 and CDR2 are LNHDA and SQIVND (reference sequence). The CDR3 sequence is 14 residues long. V shed 9 bases and J 8 bases; nucleotides not matched to a gene: 10. The CDR3 loop reads CASTQGGADSPLHF. CDR3 in DNA: TGTGCCAGCACCCAGGGGGGTGCGGATTCACCCCTCCACTTT.

The chain has TRBV9 and TRBJ2-1; 9 bases fit TRBD2. The CDR3 is 15 amino acids. The ends lost 2 bases at V and 3 bases at J; junction bases unmatched: 3. Germline V CDR1 and CDR2: SGDLS, YYNGEE. The CDR3 DNA reads as TGTGCCAGCAGCGTCAGCGGGAGGTACTACAATGAGCAGTTCTTC. Translated, it gives CASSVSGRYYNEQFF.

This chain joins TRBV14 and TRBJ1-2, with 8 bases identical to TRBD1. The CDR3 sequence is 15 residues long. Germline assignment: CDR1 SGHDN and CDR2 FVKESK. V lost 1 base to trimming and J lost 4 bases; unmatched junction nucleotides: 5. The CDR3, as DNA: TGTGCCAGCAGCCAAGGGACAGGGAGTTCCTATGGCTACACCTTC. Amino acid sequence: CASSQGTGSSYGYTF.